The clone carrying this TCR beta chain has a handful of counts. This CDR3 is built from 16 residues. CDR1 is MGHDK and CDR2 is SYGVNS in the germline V gene. V was trimmed by 1 base and J by 0 bases, leaving 9 bases between them. It was with a sample-barcoded 5' primer and a J-beta primer mix that a second PCR of about 6 to 12 cycles was run. All cDNA molecules were each tagged by a template-switch adaptor with 12 random nucleotides. TCRdb itself ran the 5' RACE reads through MiXCR, one entry per CDR3 protein. The table includes about 1,500,000 distinct CDR3 sequences, roughly 27% detected once. This sample is part of a study of blood T cells in healthy people across ages.

This receptor was obtained from a woman under 40 in good health. Sequencing used blood. The genes are TRBV25-1 and TRBJ1-4; TRBD1 is a possible D gene (5 bases). CDR3 DNA: TGTGCCAGCAGTGAATTAGGGACTGCAACTAATGAAAAACTGTTTTTT. Residues: CASSELGTATNEKLFF.